This T cell receptor (beta chain) was captured by sequencing in a study of monozygotic twins with inflammatory bowel disease. Whole-study findings and limits: Relative clonotype sharing with others was diminished in IBD patients versus healthy twins, particularly with disease activity.

TCRdb reprocessed the 5' RACE reads, with one entry per CDR3 protein and no DNA. The clone table shows some 440,000 distinct CDR3 sequences, with the ten largest holding roughly 2.3%. On this clonotype: Its antigen is not identified.

Germline V lookup: CDR1 SGHVS, CDR2 FNYEAQ. The CDR3 totals 16 residues. The TCR originated in a human donor with ulcerative colitis or Crohn's disease, or a healthy co-twin of an affected twin (not recorded which). Sequencing was done on a sample of blood. The chain has TRBV7-6 and TRBJ2-2. The chain's CDR3 is CASSSRGGANTGELFF.